A single sample is the source of the 22 T cell receptor beta chains below, sequenced in a study of blood T cell repertoires in COVID-19. Clones were read by immunoSEQ multiplex PCR, and TCRdb kept only the in-frame ones, dropping some. Of tens of thousands of clones in the sample, over 90% were seen once. What was sequenced was peripheral blood. These receptors were taken from a human donor in a cohort sampled during active COVID-19.

This clone was observed once. The chain employs TRBV25-1 and TRBJ2-5, with 8 bases matching TRBD2. This CDR3 region has 15 residues. Looked up from germline, CDR1 is MGHDK and CDR2 is SYGVNS. V trimming: 1 base; J trimming: 5 bases; junction bases outside the gene matches: 6. The CDR3 DNA reads as TGTGCCAGCAGTGAATTCAGGGTAGCGGGGGAGACCCAGTACTTC. Residues: CASSEFRVAGETQYF.

V and J are TRBV6-6 and TRBJ1-2, with 8 bases that match TRBD1. Trimming cost V 6 bases and J 8 bases; bases outside gene matches: 5. The CDR3 length is 12 residues. In germline, CDR1 is MNHNY, CDR2 SVGAGI (reference sequence). CDR3: CASRQGEGGYTF. In DNA, the CDR3 is TGTGCCAGCAGACAGGGGGAAGGGGGCTACACCTTC.

The chain couples TRBV20-1 to TRBJ2-1, with D tentatively TRBD2 (5 bases). In germline, CDR1 is DFQATT, CDR2 SNEGSKA (reference sequence). Trimming left V 3 bases short and J 10 bases short, with 7 bases between. The CDR3 loop spans 10 amino acids. The CDR3 DNA reads TGCAGTGCTAGCCGAGGGGAGCAGTTCTTC. This codes for CSASRGEQFF.

The chain links TRBV24-1 to TRBJ2-2; 8 nucleotides agree with TRBD2. The germline V gene encodes CDR1 KGHDR and CDR2 SFDVKD. The CDR3 is 16 residues long. Trimming at V came to 4 bases and at J to 3 bases, leaving 6 bases not matched to a gene. CDR3 amino acids: CATSDPGGYDTGELFF. In DNA, the CDR3 is TGTGCCACCAGTGACCCGGGGGGGTATGACACCGGGGAGCTGTTTTTT.

The V gene is TRBV5-5, the J gene TRBJ1-2; 7 nucleotides line up with TRBD1. The CDR3 contains 16 residues. Germline-derived CDR1 and CDR2 are SGHKS and YYEKEE (reference sequence). After removal of 4 bases from V and 4 bases from J, the junction contained 13 bases not matched to a gene. The CDR3 nucleotides read TGTGCCAGCAGCAGGGACAGCACCTCCGTCGCCTATGGCTACACCTTC. Translating gives CASSRDSTSVAYGYTF.

This clone has only a few counts. The chain links TRBV6-2 or TRBV6-3 to TRBJ1-1; TRBD1 agrees at 7 bases. Germline V gene lookup returns CDR1 MNHEY and CDR2 SVGEGT. V lost 3 bases to trimming and J lost 3 bases; unmatched junction nucleotides: 13. This CDR3 comprises 17 residues. CDR3 loop: CASSYWTGLGADTEAFF. The CDR3 coding sequence is TGTGCCAGCAGTTATTGGACAGGATTAGGCGCGGACACTGAAGCTTTCTTT.

The CDR3 DNA sequence: TGTGCCAGTAGTTGGCAGGGGAATGGCTACACCTTC. Its translation is CASSWQGNGYTF. The J gene is TRBJ1-2, the V gene TRBV19, with a tentative D call TRBD1 (6 bases). V lost 5 bases to trimming and J lost 6 bases, with 10 bases between them. CDR1 LNHDA and CDR2 SQIVND come from the germline V gene (reference sequence). This CDR3 contains 12 residues.

This clone has just one count. This sequence joins TRBV7-8 and TRBJ2-7; the match to TRBD2 covers 13 bases. With V trimmed by 8 bases and J by 3 bases, 10 bases remained unmatched. Looked up from germline, CDR1 is SGHVS and CDR2 is FQNEAQ. There are 16 residues in the CDR3. This CDR3 reads CASGKKGLAGVYEQYF. The CDR3 region has the DNA TGTGCCAGCGGCAAAAAAGGACTAGCGGGAGTCTACGAGCAGTACTTC. Filled out from reference TRBV7-8 and TRBJ2-7, the complete variable domain reads GAGVSQSPRYKVAKRGQDVALRCDPISGHVSLFWYQQALGQGPEFLTYFQNEAQLDKSGLPSDRFFAERPEGSVSTLKIQRTQQEDSAVYLCASGKKGLAGVYEQYFGPGTRLTVT.

The chain carries TRBV6-5 and TRBJ1-5; tentatively, D is TRBD1 (5 bases). Germline V gene lookup returns CDR1 MNHEY and CDR2 SVGAGI. Trimming removed 6 bases from V and 4 bases from J, with 16 bases in between. The CDR3 length is 15 residues. The CDR3 reads CASSTSDSPNQPQHF. As DNA, the CDR3 is TGTGCCAGCAGCACGAGCGACAGTCCTAATCAGCCCCAGCATTTT.

The CDR3 DNA reads as TGTGCCAGCAGCCTAGTCCGCTCTGGAAACACCATATATTTT. Protein sequence: CASSLVRSGNTIYF. The chain uses TRBV11-2 and TRBJ1-3; D is unresolved. Germline assignment: CDR1 SGHAT and CDR2 FQNNGV. The CDR3 contains 14 residues. V was clipped by 5 bases and J by 0 bases, with 8 bases between them.

This chain uses TRBV2 with TRBJ2-2, with 10 bases that match TRBD1. The CDR3 extends over 14 amino acids. The ends lost 7 bases at V and 7 bases at J; junction bases unmatched: 6. Germline assignment: CDR1 SNHLY and CDR2 FYNNEI. CDR3 bases: TGTGCCAGCACCCCCGGGACAGGGGTCGGGGAGCTGTTTTTT. It yields the protein CASTPGTGVGELFF. Together with reference TRBV2 and TRBJ2-2, the CDR3 gives the full variable domain: EPEVTQTPSHQVTQMGQEVILRCVPISNHLYFYWYRQILGQKVEFLVSFYNNEISEKSEIFDDQFSVERPDGSNFTLKIRSTKLEDSAMYFCASTPGTGVGELFFGEGSRLTVL.

This chain uses TRBV5-1 with TRBJ1-4; D is possibly TRBD1 (6 bases). Germline V gene lookup returns CDR1 SGHRS and CDR2 YFSETQ. V lost 0 bases to trimming and J lost 5 bases, with 11 bases between them. This CDR3 is built from 15 residues. The CDR3 region is CASSLDGRGNEKLFF. DNA for the CDR3: TGCGCCAGCAGCTTGGACGGCAGGGGAAATGAAAAACTGTTTTTT. Using reference TRBV5-1 and TRBJ1-4 for the parts outside the CDR3, the full variable domain is KAGVTQTPRYLIKTRGQQVTLSCSPISGHRSVSWYQQTPGQGLQFLFEYFSETQRNKGNFPGRFSGRQFSNSRSEMNVSTLELGDSALYLCASSLDGRGNEKLFFGSGTQLSVL.

This chain uses TRBV7-6 with TRBJ2-7; the match to TRBD2 covers 8 bases. V lost 5 bases, J lost 4 bases, and 16 bases stayed unmatched. The germline V gene has CDR1 SGHVS and CDR2 FNYEAQ. The CDR3 has 17 residues. CDR3 sequence: CASSPSPPSGLYYEQYF. CDR3 sequence (DNA): TGTGCCAGCAGCCCATCTCCCCCTAGCGGGCTGTATTACGAGCAGTACTTC.

The chain carries TRBV6-4 and TRBJ2-1; 7 positions agree with TRBD2. This CDR3 spans 13 amino acids. V gave up 8 bases and J gave up 10 bases; unmatched junction bases: 11. Germline V CDR1 and CDR2: MRHNA, SNTAGT. CDR3: CASAGGGVREQFF. The CDR3 DNA reads TGTGCCAGCGCTGGGGGAGGGGTTAGGGAGCAGTTCTTC.

V and J are TRBV7-2 and TRBJ1-4, with a tentative D call TRBD1 (5 bases). The germline gives CDR1 SGHTA, CDR2 FQGNSA. This CDR3 comprises 15 residues. V was trimmed by 3 bases and J by 4 bases, leaving 12 bases between them. The CDR3 nucleotides are TGTGCCAGCAGCTTCCAGGGTCCGGGTAATGAAAAACTGTTTTTT. Translation gives CASSFQGPGNEKLFF.

The V call is TRBV29-1, the J call TRBJ2-5, with 7 nucleotides matching TRBD2. CDR3 length equals 15 residues. V lost 4 bases and J lost 2; bases outside the gene matches: 10. CDR1 and CDR2 from the germline V gene are SQVTM and ANQGSEA. CDR3 loop: CSVVGLAVLQETQYF. CDR3 nucleotide sequence: TGCAGCGTTGTAGGGCTAGCGGTTCTACAAGAGACCCAGTACTTC.

The chain couples TRBV7-3 to TRBJ2-5, with 7 bases fitting TRBD2. CDR1 SGHTA and CDR2 FQGTGA come from the germline V gene. This CDR3 contains 15 residues. Trimming at V came to 0 bases and at J to 2 bases, leaving 3 bases not matched to a gene. CDR3 sequence (DNA): TGTGCCAGCAGCTTAACGCGGGGGAAACAAGAGACCCAGTACTTC. It yields the protein CASSLTRGKQETQYF.

The chain joins TRBV6-5 to TRBJ2-3, with no clear D. Germline assignment: CDR1 MNHEY and CDR2 SVGAGI. The CDR3 is 15 amino acids. V was trimmed by 0 bases and J by 2 bases, leaving 9 bases between them. In DNA form, the CDR3 reads TGTGCCAGCAGTTACTCGCGAGGCACCACAGATACGCAGTATTTT. As protein: CASSYSRGTTDTQYF.

The V call is TRBV19, the J call TRBJ2-3, with D unresolved. Trimming removed 5 bases from V and 3 bases from J, with 6 bases in between. The CDR3 has 12 amino acids. Per the germline V gene, CDR1 is LNHDA and CDR2 is SQIVND (reference sequence). The CDR3, as DNA: TGTGCCAGTAGTCCCCGGACAGATACGCAGTATTTT. It specifies CASSPRTDTQYF.

The rearrangement uses TRBV11-2 and TRBJ1-4, with D uncertain. The V end lost 5 bases, the J end lost 8 bases, and 15 bases lay between the germline ends. The germline gives CDR1 SGHAT, CDR2 FQNNGV. The CDR3 runs to 14 residues. The CDR3 nucleotides are TGTGCCAGCAGCAGACGAGGCGATGGGGAAAAACTGTTTTTT. Translation gives CASSRRGDGEKLFF. Using reference TRBV11-2 and TRBJ1-4 for the parts outside the CDR3, the full variable domain is EAGVAQSPRYKIIEKRQSVAFWCNPISGHATLYWYQQILGQGPKLLIQFQNNGVVDDSQLPKDRFSAERLKGVDSTLKIQPAKLEDSAVYLCASSRRGDGEKLFFGSGTQLSVL.

This chain links TRBV5-6 with TRBJ2-1; D is perhaps TRBD1 (6 bases). The CDR3 loop spans 14 amino acids. With 2 bases removed from V and 10 bases from J, the gap between germline ends came to 16 bases. Per the germline V gene, CDR1 is SGHDT and CDR2 is YYEEEE. CDR3 in DNA: TGTGCCAGCAGCTTACCCAGGGGAGCGAGGGAGCAGTTCTTC. This gives the protein CASSLPRGAREQFF.

The V gene is TRBV6-5, the J gene TRBJ2-2; 8 bases match TRBD2. The CDR3 is 13 amino acids. The V and J ends lost 6 bases and 6 bases, in that order; junction bases with no gene match: 3. Germline V gene data show CDR1 as MNHEY and CDR2 as SVGAGI. CDR3 region: CASRILAAGELFF. CDR3 sequence (DNA): TGTGCCAGCAGGATACTAGCGGCCGGGGAGCTGTTTTTT.